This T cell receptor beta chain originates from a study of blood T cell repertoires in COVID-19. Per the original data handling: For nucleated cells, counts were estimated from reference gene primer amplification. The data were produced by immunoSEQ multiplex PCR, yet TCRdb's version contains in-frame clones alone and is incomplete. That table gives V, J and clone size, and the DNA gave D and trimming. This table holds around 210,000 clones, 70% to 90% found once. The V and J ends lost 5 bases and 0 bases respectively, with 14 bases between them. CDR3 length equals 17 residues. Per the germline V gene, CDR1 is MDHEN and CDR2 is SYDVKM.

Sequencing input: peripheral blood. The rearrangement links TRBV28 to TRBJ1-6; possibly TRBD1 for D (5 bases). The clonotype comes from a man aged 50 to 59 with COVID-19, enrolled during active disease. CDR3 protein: CASSTQGRSSYNSPLHF. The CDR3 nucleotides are TGTGCCAGCAGTACTCAGGGCCGAAGCTCCTATAATTCACCCCTCCACTTT.